One sample yielded the 14 T cell receptor beta chains listed below, sequenced in a study of post-analysis software for immune sequencing data. Their antigens remain unidentified. Carried by the TCR beta cDNA libraries were unique molecular identifiers. TCRdb independently ran MiXCR on the PCR reads; one entry per CDR3 protein. The table shows some 890,000 distinct CDR3 sequences, with approximately 57% occurring only once. Overall study results and limits: About five TRBV segments, including TRBV5-6, TRBV5-1 and TRBV20-1, were more frequent in patients than controls.

The sample consisted of blood. The origin of the receptors is a girl aged 10-17 years with multiple sclerosis.

V and J are TRBV7-2 and TRBJ1-2; D not resolved. CDR3 length: 14 amino acids. Germline CDR1 and CDR2: SGHTA and FQGNSA. Between the trimmed V and J ends, which lost 4 bases and 0 bases, there was a span of 9 bases. CDR3 loop: CASSYTSSNYGYTF. The CDR3 DNA reads as TGTGCCAGCAGCTACACCTCCTCTAACTATGGCTACACCTTC.

This clonotype came up many times. J is TRBJ2-5 and V is TRBV20-1; 11 bases line up with TRBD2. This CDR3 has 21 residues. CDR1 is DFQATT and CDR2 is SNEGSKA in the germline V gene (reference sequence). V lost 1 base and J lost 5; bases outside the gene matches: 24. This chain's CDR3 is CSARASGGLAGGLDMLETQYF. Here the CDR3 DNA reads TGCAGTGCTAGAGCATCCGGGGGGCTAGCGGGGGGACTCGATATGTTGGAGACCCAGTACTTC.

This clonotype occurred a few times. The chain joins TRBV5-1 to TRBJ2-7; 8 nucleotides align to TRBD2. In germline, CDR1 is SGHRS, CDR2 YFSETQ. The V gene end was trimmed by 0 bases and the J gene end by 4 bases; junction bases not matched to a gene: 6. CDR3 size: 15 residues. CDR3 sequence: CASSLAGSGVYEQYF. The CDR3 DNA reads TGCGCCAGCAGCTTGGCGGGTAGCGGGGTGTACGAGCAGTACTTC.

This clonotype was counted between two and nine times. The J gene is TRBJ2-5, the V gene TRBV4-1, with 7 bases matching TRBD1. The CDR3 loop spans 15 amino acids. V lost 5 bases, J lost 4 bases, and 10 bases stayed unmatched. The germline CDR1 and CDR2 sequences are MGHRA and YSYEKL. CDR3 sequence: CASSSQQGRRETQYF. CDR3 bases: TGCGCCAGCAGCTCACAACAGGGGCGAAGAGAGACCCAGTACTTC.

As for this clonotype: A read error may produce the germline difference seen at one junction end. The chain links TRBV20-1 to TRBJ2-1, with 14 bases lining up with TRBD2. Germline lookup yields CDR1 DFQATT and CDR2 SNEGSKA (reference sequence). This CDR3 region has 15 residues. CDR3 amino acids: CSARAGTSGRNVQFF. The DNA for the CDR3 is TGCAGTGCTAGGGCCGGGACTAGCGGGAGAAATGTGCAGTTCTTC.

V usage is TRBV20-1 and J usage is TRBJ1-1; tentative D call: TRBD1 (5 bases). Trimming shortened V by 3 bases and J by 4 bases, and 15 bases separated the two germline ends. The CDR3 has 14 amino acids. Germline CDR1 DFQATT, CDR2 SNEGSKA (reference sequence). The CDR3, as DNA: TGCAGTGCTAGTACCCAGGGAAGGGGCACTGAAGCTTTCTTT. Protein sequence: CSASTQGRGTEAFF.

In DNA form, the CDR3 reads TGTGCCAGCTCACCCGACAAAGCCCAGGGCAATCAGCCCCAGCATTTT. Encoded protein: CASSPDKAQGNQPQHF. This chain connects TRBV18 to TRBJ1-5; no clear D gene. With 3 bases removed from V and 2 bases from J, the gap between germline ends came to 14 bases. The CDR3 totals 16 residues. CDR1 KGHSH and CDR2 LQKENI come from the germline V gene.

The chain carries TRBV12-3 or TRBV12-4 and TRBJ1-5; D remains ambiguous. V shed 5 bases and J shed 5 bases, with 7 bases lying between them. The CDR3 has 12 amino acids. The CDR3 DNA reads as TGTGCCAGCAGTCGTAGAGATCAGCCCCAGCATTTT. Amino acids: CASSRRDQPQHF.

The chain uses TRBV5-5 and TRBJ2-1, with D tentatively TRBD1 (6 bases). The CDR3 sequence is 13 residues long. Deletions cut 3 bases from V and 3 bases from J, with 7 bases between. Germline V lookup: CDR1 SGHKS, CDR2 YYEKEE (reference sequence). CDR3 coding DNA: TGTGCCAGCAGCTGGACAGTCTACAATGAGCAGTTCTTC. Amino acids: CASSWTVYNEQFF.

Only a few counts were recorded for this clonotype. V gene TRBV3-1 combines with J gene TRBJ1-2; possibly TRBD1 for D (5 bases). The CDR3 covers 16 residues. Trimming pared 0 bases from V and 7 bases from J, leaving 18 bases between. Germline V gene lookup returns CDR1 LGHDT and CDR2 YNNKEL (reference sequence). CDR3 loop: CASSQDRDWRSGGYTF. CDR3 DNA: TGTGCCAGCAGCCAAGATAGGGACTGGAGGTCCGGTGGCTACACCTTC.

The CDR3 bases are TGTGCCAGCAGCTTATACAGGGGGACTCGTACAGATACGCAGTATTTT. Translation: CASSLYRGTRTDTQYF. The V gene is TRBV5-6, the J gene TRBJ2-3, with 8 positions matching TRBD1. CDR1 and CDR2 from the germline V gene are SGHDT and YYEEEE. The CDR3 length is 16 residues. After removal of 2 bases from V and 3 bases from J, the junction contained 8 bases not matched to a gene.

The chain employs TRBV20-1 and TRBJ2-5; the match to TRBD2 covers 10 bases. Germline CDR1 is DFQATT and CDR2 is SNEGSKA (reference sequence). The CDR3 spans 15 residues. J gave up 4 bases and V 4 bases, and 9 bases lay outside the gene matches. CDR3 protein: CSAMPPSGGRETQYF. Written as DNA, the CDR3 is TGCAGTGCTATGCCCCCTAGCGGGGGCCGAGAGACCCAGTACTTC.

This rearrangement joins TRBV7-9 to TRBJ1-1, with D possibly matching TRBD1 (6 bases). V lost 6 bases and J 11 bases, leaving 19 bases between the germline ends. Germline lookup yields CDR1 SEHNR and CDR2 FQNEAQ (reference sequence). The CDR3 covers 13 residues. The CDR3 loop is CASSSDYGTSAFF. The CDR3, as DNA: TGTGCCAGCAGTTCTGATTACGGGACAAGCGCTTTCTTT.

J is TRBJ1-1 and V is TRBV11-2; D is undetermined. CDR3 length equals 14 residues. Germline lookup yields CDR1 SGHAT and CDR2 FQNNGV. V lost 3 bases and J 3 bases, leaving 11 bases between the germline ends. The DNA of the CDR3 is TGTGCCAGCAGCTTCGGACTAGCGGACACTGAAGCTTTCTTT. Translated, it gives CASSFGLADTEAFF.